This T cell receptor (beta chain) was documented in a study of cytomegalovirus exposure and HLA in healthy donors. Germline V gives CDR1 MNHEY, CDR2 SVGAGI. V shed 0 bases and J shed 4 bases, with 10 bases lying between them. CDR3 size: 15 residues. Amplification used 60 Vbeta primers and 13 Jbeta primers. Method: immunoSEQ multiplex PCR; TCRdb's copy keeps in-frame clones and lacks some. The data hold roughly 88,000 clones, with just under 70% observed a single time. Sequencing used PBMCs. J is TRBJ1-3 and V is TRBV6-5; no firm D call. This receptor was taken from a man aged 45-65 years in good health and CMV-seronegative. The DNA of the CDR3 is TGTGCCAGCAGTTACTCGTTTTGGGAGGGAAACACCATATATTTT. It specifies CASSYSFWEGNTIYF.